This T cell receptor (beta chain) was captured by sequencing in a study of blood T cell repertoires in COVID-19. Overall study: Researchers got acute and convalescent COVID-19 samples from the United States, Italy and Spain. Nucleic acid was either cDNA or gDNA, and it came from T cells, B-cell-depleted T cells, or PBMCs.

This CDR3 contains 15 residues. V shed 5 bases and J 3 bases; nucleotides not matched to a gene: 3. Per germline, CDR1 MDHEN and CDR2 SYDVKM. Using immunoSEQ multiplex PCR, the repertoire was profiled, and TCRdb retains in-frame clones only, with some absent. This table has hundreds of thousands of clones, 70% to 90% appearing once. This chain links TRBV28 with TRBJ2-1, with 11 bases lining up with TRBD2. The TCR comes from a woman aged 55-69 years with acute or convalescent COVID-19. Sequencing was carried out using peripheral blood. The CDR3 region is CASSTGLAVYNEQFF. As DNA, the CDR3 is TGTGCCAGCAGTACGGGACTAGCGGTCTACAATGAGCAGTTCTTC.